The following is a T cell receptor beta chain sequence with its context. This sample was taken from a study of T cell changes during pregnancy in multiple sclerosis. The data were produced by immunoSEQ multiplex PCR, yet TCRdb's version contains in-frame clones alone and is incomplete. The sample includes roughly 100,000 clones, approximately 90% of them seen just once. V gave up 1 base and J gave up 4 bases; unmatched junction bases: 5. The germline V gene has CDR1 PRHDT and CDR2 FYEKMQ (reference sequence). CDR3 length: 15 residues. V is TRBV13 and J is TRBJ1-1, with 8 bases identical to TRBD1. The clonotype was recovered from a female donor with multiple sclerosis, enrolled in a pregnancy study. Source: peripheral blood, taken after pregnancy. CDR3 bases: TGTGCCAGCAGCTTAGCAGGGGGCGACGGCACTGAAGCTTTCTTT. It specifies CASSLAGGDGTEAFF.